This T cell receptor (beta chain) was recorded in a study of T cells in Graves' hyperthyroidism and ophthalmopathy. General observations from the study: Blood also held most thyroid clonotypes expanded beyond 0.001. Ophthalmopathy onset followed model prediction by a median about six months.

Absence of ophthalmopathy progression within 18 months defined stable Graves' hyperthyroidism. Germline V gene data show CDR1 as SEHNR and CDR2 as FQNEAQ (reference sequence). The CDR3 consists of 16 residues. Trimming took 5 bases from V and 1 from J; bases not matched to a gene: 4. In its sample, this clonotype was seen a few times. Its target is not known. Template material for amplifying TCR beta CDR3 regions consisted of RNA transcripts. The HTBI primer set served for first-round RT-PCR of the TCR CDR3. TCRdb used MiXCR to reprocess the multiplex PCR reads, holding one entry per CDR3 protein. The sample includes approximately 710,000 distinct CDR3 sequences, approximately 15% of them seen just once.

The V gene is TRBV7-9, the J gene TRBJ2-2, with 10 bases matching TRBD2. This TCR was sampled from a man aged 50 or older with Graves' hyperthyroidism. Sequenced input: blood. In nucleotides, the CDR3 is TGTGCCAGCAGCACGAGCGGGAGGGGGAACACCGGGGAGCTGTTTTTT. It translates to CASSTSGRGNTGELFF.